These 32 T cell receptor beta chains were sequenced from one sample in a study of shared clonotypes between healthy human individuals (dated by TCRdb to about 2020). Libraries were constructed by the immunoSEQ multiplex PCR assay. In TCRdb, the immuneACCESS table is reduced to in-frame sequences with V and J assigned. These tables do not hold every clone; where another copy was compared, an unresolved V gene accounts for under half, and the others remain unexplained. This sample comprises around 2.1 million clones, around 95% of them detected only once. The ten largest make up 0.1% to 0.15% of the sample. The sequenced material came from naive CD4+ T cells sorted from blood. This specimen's cell subset or site label, interpreted: CD45RA+ positively selected. These receptors all stem from a man aged 18 to 29 in good health.

The J gene is TRBJ1-4, the V gene TRBV5-8; D might be TRBD1 (6 bases). The germline V and J ends were trimmed by 0 bases and 13 bases, with 16 bases remaining between them. The germline gives CDR1 SGHTS, CDR2 YDEGEE. This CDR3 is 14 amino acids long. The CDR3 DNA reads as TGTGCCAGCAGCTTGGGACAGGTTTGGCGTGGACTGTTTTTT. Translating it yields CASSLGQVWRGLFF.

This chain uses TRBV7-9 with TRBJ1-2, with 7 bases matching TRBD1. The CDR3 spans 14 residues. Germline V CDR1 and CDR2: SEHNR, FQNEAQ (reference sequence). The ends lost 5 bases at V and 7 bases at J; junction bases unmatched: 10. The CDR3 loop is CASSPQTGAAGYTF. The CDR3 DNA is TGTGCCAGCAGCCCCCAAACAGGGGCGGCTGGCTACACCTTC.

The V and J genes are TRBV28 and TRBJ2-5, with D uncertain. CDR1 MDHEN and CDR2 SYDVKM come from the germline V gene. The CDR3 has 12 residues. V shed 3 bases and J shed 5 bases, with 7 bases lying between them. The CDR3 DNA reads as TGTGCCAGCAGTTTGGGGTTGGAGACCCAGTACTTC. Its protein is CASSLGLETQYF.

The count of this clone is one. This chain connects TRBV9 to TRBJ2-1; D may be TRBD2 (5 bases). Germline CDR1 reads SGDLS; CDR2 reads YYNGEE. V lost 0 bases to trimming and J lost 8 bases, with 9 bases between them. CDR3 length equals 13 residues. CDR3 coding DNA: TGTGCCAGCAGCGTAGGGCTAGCAGATGAGCAGTTCTTC. Protein sequence: CASSVGLADEQFF.

The genes are TRBV28 and TRBJ2-7, with a tentative D call TRBD2 (5 bases). Germline CDR1 is MDHEN and CDR2 is SYDVKM. Trimming pared 0 bases from V and 3 bases from J, leaving 12 bases between. This CDR3 has 15 amino acids. CDR3 sequence reads: CASSLWAGLGYEQYF. The CDR3 region has the DNA TGTGCCAGCAGTTTATGGGCAGGACTGGGCTACGAGCAGTACTTC.

As concerns this clone: Other DNA sequences of this sample code for an identical CDR3. The rearrangement links TRBV7-2 to TRBJ2-2; no clear D gene. The CDR3 is made up of 12 amino acids. V was cut by 5 bases and J by 3 bases, with 4 bases left in between. CDR1 is SGHTA and CDR2 is FQGNSA in the germline V gene. CDR3 in amino acids: CASSTYTGELFF. The CDR3 nucleotides read TGTGCCAGCAGCACTTACACCGGGGAGCTGTTTTTT. The variable domain in full, completed from reference TRBV7-2 and TRBJ2-2, reads GAGVSQSPSNKVTEKGKDVELRCDPISGHTALYWYRQSLGQGLEFLIYFQGNSAPDKSGLPSDRFSAERTGGSVSTLTIQRTQQEDSAVYLCASSTYTGELFFGEGSRLTVL.

To note about this clone: Additional DNA sequences in this sample encode the identical CDR3. The CDR3 coding sequence is TGTGCCAGCTCACCACCGGGGACAGGGGGAGGAGAGACCCAGTACTTC. Protein sequence: CASSPPGTGGGETQYF. The chain is built from TRBV18 and TRBJ2-5; TRBD1 matches 11 bases. J gave up 4 bases and V 0 bases, and 4 bases lay outside the gene matches. The CDR3 covers 16 residues. From germline, CDR1 is KGHSH and CDR2 LQKENI.

The chain links TRBV7-2 to TRBJ1-3; the match to TRBD1 covers 8 bases. With 1 base clipped from V and 1 base from J, the junction kept 6 bases outside the gene matches. CDR1 is SGHTA and CDR2 is FQGNSA in the germline V gene. The CDR3 loop spans 17 amino acids. The CDR3, as DNA: TGTGCCAGCAGCTTAGGTCAGGGGGCGGGTTCTGGAAACACCATATATTTT. Its protein is CASSLGQGAGSGNTIYF.

This clone showed up just once. The chain is built from TRBV5-4 and TRBJ1-1; 8 bases are a match to TRBD1. Germline V lookup: CDR1 SGHNT, CDR2 YYREEE (reference sequence). This CDR3 spans 13 amino acids. The V gene end was trimmed by 6 bases and the J gene end by 4 bases; junction bases not matched to a gene: 5. This CDR3 is CASTPQGATEAFF. The DNA for the CDR3 is TGTGCCAGCACCCCCCAGGGGGCCACTGAAGCTTTCTTT. Full variable domain (missing parts from reference TRBV5-4 and TRBJ1-1): ETGVTQSPTHLIKTRGQQVTLRCSSQSGHNTVSWYQQALGQGPQFIFQYYREEENGRGNFPPRFSGLQFPNYSSELNVNALELDDSALYLCASTPQGATEAFFGQGTRLTVV.

The rearrangement joins TRBV5-8 to TRBJ2-7, with TRBD1 identical over 9 bases. The CDR3 sequence is 15 residues long. The trim removed 2 bases at V and 2 bases at J, leaving 5 bases unmatched. The germline V gene has CDR1 SGHTS and CDR2 YDEGEE. Here the CDR3 reads CASSLWGQGTYEQYF. For the CDR3, the DNA is TGTGCCAGCAGCTTATGGGGACAGGGTACCTACGAGCAGTACTTC.

V usage is TRBV10-3 and J usage is TRBJ2-1; TRBD2 aligns across 7 bases. The CDR3 is made up of 14 amino acids. CDR1 and CDR2 from the germline V gene are ENHRY and SYGVKD. V shed 4 bases and J 10 bases; nucleotides not matched to a gene: 10. The CDR3 nucleotides read TGTGCCATCAGTGCCCCCAATCCGGGAGGAGAGCAGTTCTTC. It encodes CAISAPNPGGEQFF.

This clone was recorded only once. The J gene is TRBJ1-2, the V gene TRBV27; 7 bases are shared with TRBD1. This CDR3 is built from 13 residues. CDR1 is MNHEY, CDR2 SMNVEV, per germline (reference sequence). The ends lost 0 bases at V and 7 bases at J; junction bases unmatched: 2. CDR3 DNA sequence: TGTGCCAGCAGTTTATCGACAGGGTTTGGCTACACCTTC. Protein: CASSLSTGFGYTF.

The chain combines TRBV7-8 with TRBJ2-7; maybe TRBD1 (6 bases). CDR1 is SGHVS and CDR2 is FQNEAQ in the germline V gene. The CDR3 has 15 amino acids. V was clipped by 1 base and J by 2 bases, with 12 bases between them. The CDR3 sequence is CASSLVIGDTYEQYF. CDR3 nucleotides: TGTGCCAGCAGCTTAGTTATAGGGGACACCTACGAGCAGTACTTC.

The chain links TRBV9 to TRBJ1-5, with 7 bases aligning to TRBD1. Germline loops: CDR1 SGDLS, CDR2 YYNGEE. V gave up 3 bases and J gave up 6 bases; unmatched junction bases: 6. The CDR3 sequence is 14 residues long. The CDR3 spells CASSATGWSQPQHF. The CDR3 DNA reads as TGTGCCAGCAGCGCGACAGGGTGGAGTCAGCCCCAGCATTTT.

The chain links TRBV5-4 to TRBJ2-5; 10 bases match TRBD2. Germline V lookup: CDR1 SGHNT, CDR2 YYREEE (reference sequence). The CDR3 runs to 15 residues. Trimming cost V 3 bases and J 4 bases; bases outside gene matches: 6. The CDR3 DNA follows: TGTGCCAGCAGCTCCGGGGAGCGGGGGGGAGAGACCCAGTACTTC. Translated: CASSSGERGGETQYF.

This chain uses TRBV5-4 with TRBJ1-2, with TRBD1 as a possible D gene (5 bases). Deletions cut 2 bases from V and 0 bases from J, with 11 bases between. The CDR3 loop spans 15 amino acids. CDR1 and CDR2 (germline): SGHNT, YYREEE (reference sequence). The CDR3 coding sequence is TGTGCCAGCAGCTTAGGACACGGGGCTAACTATGGCTACACCTTC. Protein product: CASSLGHGANYGYTF.

The chain is built from TRBV10-3 and TRBJ2-1, with 10 bases lining up with TRBD2. Germline V lookup: CDR1 ENHRY, CDR2 SYGVKD. The CDR3 loop spans 14 amino acids. V dropped 2 bases and J dropped 10; count of bases not matched to a gene: 5. CDR3 coding DNA: TGTGCCATCAGTGAGAGCGGGGGGGCAGACGAGCAGTTCTTC. This translates into CAISESGGADEQFF.

The V call is TRBV5-1, the J call TRBJ2-7, with no clear D. The V gene lost 0 bases and the J gene lost 0 bases, with 10 bases spanning the gap. The germline gives CDR1 SGHRS, CDR2 YFSETQ. The CDR3 is 15 residues long. The chain's CDR3 is CASSLGSRSSYEQYF. As DNA, the CDR3 is TGCGCCAGCAGCTTGGGGTCTAGGAGCTCCTACGAGCAGTACTTC.

As DNA, the CDR3 is TGTGCCAGCAGCTTAGATTGGCGGCAAGAGACCCAGTACTTC. Translation gives CASSLDWRQETQYF. The chain links TRBV7-2 to TRBJ2-5, with D unclear. The germline V gene encodes CDR1 SGHTA and CDR2 FQGNSA. The germline V and J ends were trimmed by 1 base and 2 bases, with 8 bases remaining between them. The CDR3 runs 14 residues.

The rearrangement uses TRBV19 and TRBJ2-2; tentative D call: TRBD2 (5 bases). The CDR3 contains 13 residues. V lost 4 bases and J 4 bases, leaving 7 bases between the germline ends. CDR1 is LNHDA, CDR2 SQIVND, per germline (reference sequence). The CDR3 bases are TGTGCCAGTAGTACGCGGGTCACCGGGGAGCTGTTTTTT. It encodes CASSTRVTGELFF. Full variable domain (missing parts from reference TRBV19 and TRBJ2-2): DGGITQSPKYLFRKEGQNVTLSCEQNLNHDAMYWYRQDPGQGLRLIYYSQIVNDFQKGDIAEGYSVSREKKESFPLTVTSAQKNPTAFYLCASSTRVTGELFFGEGSRLTVL.

The chain employs TRBV18 and TRBJ1-6; a possible D gene is TRBD1 (6 bases). Germline V gives CDR1 KGHSH, CDR2 LQKENI. The CDR3 contains 15 residues. Trimming pared 2 bases from V and 10 bases from J, leaving 15 bases between. This CDR3 is CASSPIGGGRSPLHF. In DNA form, the CDR3 reads TGTGCCAGCTCACCAATAGGGGGGGGAAGATCACCCCTCCACTTT. Variable domain in full (rest from reference TRBV18 and TRBJ1-6): NAGVMQNPRHLVRRRGQEARLRCSPMKGHSHVYWYRQLPEEGLKFMVYLQKENIIDESGMPKERFSAEFPKEGPSILRIQQVVRGDSAAYFCASSPIGGGRSPLHFGNGTRLTVT.

This clone is a singleton in its sample. The chain links TRBV5-8 to TRBJ2-7; 9 bases map to TRBD1. J gave up 5 bases and V 4 bases, and 1 base lay outside the gene matches. This CDR3 is 12 amino acids long. Looked up from germline, CDR1 is SGHTS and CDR2 is YDEGEE. The CDR3 DNA reads TGTGCCAGCAGCCGACAGGGGGACGAGCAGTACTTC. Translating it yields CASSRQGDEQYF.

The J gene is TRBJ1-6, the V gene TRBV7-6, with a tentative D call TRBD1 (6 bases). CDR3 length equals 16 residues. V gave up 8 bases and J gave up 10 bases, with 24 bases separating them. The V gene's germline CDR1 is SGHVS and CDR2 FNYEAQ. CDR3 DNA: TGTGCCAGCGGTCCTGGGCGCGGACAGTATTTGTCACCCCTCCACTTT. Translated: CASGPGRGQYLSPLHF.

The V call is TRBV9, the J call TRBJ1-5, with D possibly matching TRBD1 (5 bases). V was shortened by 4 bases and J by 4 bases, with 12 bases between the two germline ends. The CDR3 has 14 residues. CDR1 and CDR2 (germline): SGDLS, YYNGEE. CDR3 residues: CASSLGTLNQPQHF. The CDR3 DNA is TGTGCCAGCAGCCTCGGGACGCTAAATCAGCCCCAGCATTTT.

This chain's CDR3 is CASRSGQQNTEAFF. The CDR3 DNA follows: TGTGCCAGCAGGTCGGGACAGCAGAACACTGAAGCTTTCTTT. The J gene is TRBJ1-1, the V gene TRBV5-4; 7 bases line up with TRBD1. CDR1 and CDR2 (germline): SGHNT, YYREEE (reference sequence). CDR3 length: 14 residues. J gave up 1 base and V 5 bases, and 5 bases lay outside the gene matches.

V usage is TRBV6-6 and J usage is TRBJ2-3, with 7 bases fitting TRBD2. The CDR3 covers 13 residues. Germline CDR1 reads MNHNY; CDR2 reads SVGAGI (reference sequence). CDR3 bases: TGTGCTCATCGAGGCCTAGCGGTAGATACGCAGTATTTT. It translates to CAHRGLAVDTQYF.

The J gene is TRBJ2-7, the V gene TRBV2, with 10 nucleotides matching TRBD2. CDR1 and CDR2 from the germline V gene are SNHLY and FYNNEI. V shed 4 bases, J shed 7 bases, and the junction held 7 bases outside the gene matches. The CDR3 runs to 14 residues. The DNA of the CDR3 is TGTGCCAGCAGTGTTCTAGCGGGAGCACGGGAGCAGTACTTC. As protein: CASSVLAGAREQYF.

The J gene is TRBJ1-6, the V gene TRBV2, with 9 nucleotides matching TRBD1. The CDR3 consists of 15 residues. J gave up 5 bases and V 7 bases, and 6 bases lay outside the gene matches. Germline V gives CDR1 SNHLY, CDR2 FYNNEI. CDR3 nucleotides: TGTGCCAGCACTGGGGACAGGGCAAATAATTCACCCCTCCACTTT. Encoded protein: CASTGDRANNSPLHF.

CDR3 sequence: CASKPQGADFYGYTF. In nucleotides, the CDR3 is TGTGCCAGCAAACCACAGGGGGCCGACTTCTATGGCTACACCTTC. This chain joins TRBV28 and TRBJ1-2; 9 bases agree with TRBD1. The J segment lost 4 bases and the V segment lost 7 bases, leaving 10 bases of the junction unmatched. The CDR3 contains 15 residues. From germline, CDR1 is MDHEN and CDR2 SYDVKM.

The chain carries TRBV18 and TRBJ2-2, with TRBD2 as a possible D gene (5 bases). This CDR3 has 14 amino acids. Trimming left V 3 bases short and J 5 bases short, with 10 bases between. Germline lookup yields CDR1 KGHSH and CDR2 LQKENI. In nucleotides, the CDR3 is TGTGCCAGCTCACCGGCGGGCCGGACCGGGGAGCTGTTTTTT. Translated, it gives CASSPAGRTGELFF.

The chain uses TRBV5-6 and TRBJ2-7; 7 bases fit TRBD1. In germline, CDR1 is SGHDT, CDR2 YYEEEE. The trim removed 2 bases at V and 2 bases at J, leaving 4 bases unmatched. The CDR3 sequence is 14 residues long. As DNA, the CDR3 is TGTGCCAGCAGCTTCCGGGACAGACCCTACGAGCAGTACTTC. Amino acid sequence: CASSFRDRPYEQYF.

The J gene is TRBJ1-3, the V gene TRBV9, with D tentatively TRBD1 (5 bases). The CDR3 contains 16 residues. Germline CDR1 SGDLS, CDR2 YYNGEE. V was cut by 3 bases and J by 2 bases, with 15 bases left in between. CDR3 in amino acids: CASSAQLGTTGNTIYF. The CDR3 DNA reads TGTGCCAGCAGCGCCCAACTAGGGACTACTGGAAACACCATATATTTT.